These 21 T cell receptor beta chains were all obtained from the same sample, sequenced in a study of post-analysis software for immune sequencing data. General study findings and limits: In patients, TRBV5-6, TRBV5-1 and TRBV20-1 belonged to 4 or 5 TRBV segments found more frequently than in controls.

These receptors have no known antigen. Unique molecular identifiers were built into the TCR beta cDNA libraries. In TCRdb, the PCR reads were re-called with MiXCR into one record per CDR3 protein. This sample has 650,000 to 900,000 distinct CDR3 sequences, with around 46% found just once. Source material: blood. The receptors shown here come from a girl aged 5-17 years with multiple sclerosis.

This clonotype was observed once. V usage is TRBV14 and J usage is TRBJ1-3; D gene ambiguous. CDR1 and CDR2 from the germline V gene are SGHDN and FVKESK. CDR3 length: 14 residues. V shed 3 bases and J shed 0 bases, with 6 bases lying between them. The CDR3 DNA reads as TGTGCCAGCAGCCACAGAGGCTCTGGAAACACCATATATTTT. Translating it yields CASSHRGSGNTIYF.

This clonotype was detected only a few times. The J gene is TRBJ2-7, the V gene TRBV5-1, with 11 bases lining up with TRBD2. CDR1 and CDR2 (germline): SGHRS, YFSETQ. Losses at the gene ends were 3 bases for V and 6 bases for J; bases not matched to a gene: 8. CDR3 size: 15 residues. CDR3 protein: CASSSGTSGSGEQYF. Written as DNA, the CDR3 is TGCGCCAGCAGCTCTGGGACTAGCGGATCGGGCGAGCAGTACTTC.

The genes are TRBV7-6 and TRBJ2-2; D remains ambiguous. Germline CDR1 reads SGHVS; CDR2 reads FNYEAQ. V lost 5 bases and J lost 5, with 6 bases in between. This CDR3 contains 12 residues. The CDR3 nucleotides are TGTGCCAGCAGCACCGCAACCGGGGAGCTGTTTTTT. Translating gives CASSTATGELFF.

The genes are TRBV29-1 and TRBJ1-2; no reliable D call. This CDR3 is 11 amino acids long. Trimming shortened V by 6 bases and J by 6 bases, and 11 bases separated the two germline ends. Germline V CDR1 and CDR2: SQVTM, ANQGSEA. The CDR3 sequence: CSVQLWDGYTF. DNA of the CDR3: TGCAGCGTCCAACTCTGGGATGGCTACACCTTC.

There are a few counts of this clonotype. This rearrangement joins TRBV12-3 or TRBV12-4 to TRBJ2-1, with 7 bases lining up with TRBD2. This CDR3 contains 17 residues. Germline trimming cut 6 bases from V and 0 bases from J; bases unmatched to any gene: 11. The CDR3 loop is CASSNRRGGGSYNEQFF. The CDR3 DNA reads TGTGCCAGCAGCAACCGAAGGGGCGGGGGCTCCTACAATGAGCAGTTCTTC.

In this sample, this clonotype turned up a few times. V usage is TRBV20-1 and J usage is TRBJ2-1; 7 nucleotides match TRBD2. J gave up 2 bases and V 6 bases, and 7 bases lay outside the gene matches. The CDR3 consists of 14 residues. Germline CDR1 DFQATT, CDR2 SNEGSKA (reference sequence). DNA of the CDR3: TGCAGTGCCCTAAGCGGGAACCCCTACAATGAGCAGTTCTTC. Amino acids: CSALSGNPYNEQFF.

V is TRBV12-3 or TRBV12-4 and J is TRBJ1-5, with D possibly matching TRBD1 (5 bases). The length of the CDR3 is 15 residues. V was shortened by 3 bases and J by 9 bases, with 18 bases between the two germline ends. The CDR3 spells CASSLRDGDFGPQHF. CDR3 DNA: TGTGCCAGCAGTTTGCGGGACGGAGATTTTGGGCCCCAGCATTTT.

The chain combines TRBV4-1 with TRBJ2-5; no firm D call. The V gene's germline CDR1 is MGHRA and CDR2 YSYEKL. The CDR3 length is 13 residues. V was trimmed by 4 bases and J by 5 bases, leaving 11 bases between them. CDR3: CASSLTHSETQYF. The CDR3 DNA reads as TGCGCCAGCAGCCTGACCCACTCTGAGACCCAGTACTTC.

V usage is TRBV9 and J usage is TRBJ1-5; no clear D. The V and J ends lost 3 bases and 4 bases respectively, with 14 bases between them. The CDR3 covers 15 residues. Looked up from germline, CDR1 is SGDLS and CDR2 is YYNGEE. CDR3 region: CASSAGGRENQPQHF. CDR3 coding DNA: TGTGCCAGCAGCGCAGGAGGCCGTGAAAATCAGCCCCAGCATTTT.

V usage is TRBV12-3 or TRBV12-4 and J usage is TRBJ2-2; possibly TRBD1 or TRBD2 for D (5 bases each). Between the trimmed V and J ends, which lost 3 bases and 8 bases, there was a span of 13 bases. The CDR3 is 14 amino acids. CDR3 residues: CASSLMGETGELFF. For the CDR3, the DNA is TGTGCCAGCAGTTTGATGGGGGAAACGGGGGAGCTGTTTTTT.

The chain couples TRBV27 to TRBJ1-5; a possible D gene is TRBD1 (5 bases). The CDR3 has 15 amino acids. V lost 0 bases, J lost 3 bases, and 9 bases lay in between. Looked up from germline, CDR1 is MNHEY and CDR2 is SMNVEV (reference sequence). The DNA for the CDR3 is TGTGCCAGCAGTTTATCGGGGCTTTCCAATCAGCCCCAGCATTTT. Translating it yields CASSLSGLSNQPQHF.

V and J are TRBV29-1 and TRBJ2-5, with D uncertain. This CDR3 contains 12 residues. Germline V gene data show CDR1 as SQVTM and CDR2 as ANQGSEA. The V gene lost 4 bases and the J gene lost 5 bases, with 11 bases spanning the gap. The CDR3 loop is CSVGMGGETQYF. In nucleotides, the CDR3 is TGCAGCGTTGGAATGGGTGGGGAGACCCAGTACTTC.

This CDR3 is CASSLAGLAPADTQYF. The CDR3 DNA is TGTGCCAGCAGCTTGGCGGGACTAGCTCCTGCAGATACGCAGTATTTT. The chain is built from TRBV7-9 and TRBJ2-3, with TRBD2 identical over 9 bases. Germline V gene data show CDR1 as SEHNR and CDR2 as FQNEAQ (reference sequence). The CDR3 is 16 residues long. V trimming: 3 bases; J trimming: 4 bases; junction bases outside the gene matches: 8.

This clonotype has more than one count but fewer than ten. V and J are TRBV11-2 and TRBJ1-6; D is uncertain. The length of the CDR3 is 14 residues. Germline V CDR1 and CDR2: SGHAT, FQNNGV. The V gene lost 2 bases and the J gene lost 10 bases, with 12 bases spanning the gap. The CDR3 sequence is CASSLTVIGSPLHF. The DNA for the CDR3 is TGTGCCAGCAGCTTAACAGTTATCGGGTCACCCCTCCACTTT.

This chain joins TRBV10-3 and TRBJ2-3; either TRBD1 or TRBD2 may fit D (5 bases each). V was cut by 11 bases and J by 6 bases, with 18 bases left in between. Germline-derived CDR1 and CDR2 are ENHRY and SYGVKD. CDR3 length: 13 residues. The CDR3 nucleotides read TGTGCCTCCGCCTCAGGGCGCGGGGATACGCAGTATTTT. Translated: CASASGRGDTQYF.

The rearrangement links TRBV4-2 to TRBJ2-1; 10 positions match TRBD2. Per the germline V gene, CDR1 is LGHNA and CDR2 is YNFKEQ. Trimming removed 4 bases from V and 9 bases from J; junction bases left unmatched: 12. The CDR3 has 16 residues. The CDR3 DNA reads TGTGCCAGCAGCCGAGACGGGGCTAGCGGGAGCGGTGAGCAGTTCTTC. The encoded protein is CASSRDGASGSGEQFF.

As for this clonotype: Relative to the germline gene, one junction end is altered; a read error may explain this. This chain joins TRBV7-2 and TRBJ2-7, with D uncertain. The CDR3 has 13 residues. Germline V gives CDR1 SGHTA, CDR2 FQGNSA. The CDR3: CAGSLGRENEQYF. For the CDR3, the DNA is TGTGCCGGCAGCTTAGGGCGAGAGAACGAGCAGTACTTC.

The chain carries TRBV20-1 and TRBJ2-4; D may be TRBD2 (6 bases). The DNA end is more similar to TRBJ2-7, so the J call may be wrong. The germline CDR1 and CDR2 sequences are DFQATT and SNEGSKA (reference sequence). CDR3 length: 15 amino acids. The CDR3 bases are TGCAGTGCTAGAGTCCTGGGGGGTCGAGGCTACGAGCAGTACTTC. Amino acid sequence: CSARVLGGRGYEQYF.

This clonotype was seen only a few times. The V call is TRBV4-3, the J call TRBJ2-1; tentatively, D is TRBD1 (5 bases). This CDR3 region has 15 residues. V lost 2 bases, J lost 6 bases, and 14 bases lay in between. From germline, CDR1 is LGHNA and CDR2 YSLEER. CDR3 sequence (DNA): TGCGCCAGCAGCCAAAGGGTAGACAGACGCAATGAGCAGTTCTTC. It encodes CASSQRVDRRNEQFF.

This clonotype was detected a few times. V is TRBV27 and J is TRBJ1-2; 7 nucleotides match TRBD1. This CDR3 region has 13 residues. The trim removed 6 bases at V and 4 bases at J, leaving 5 bases unmatched. Germline V lookup: CDR1 MNHEY, CDR2 SMNVEV (reference sequence). The CDR3 is CASRGGTAYGYTF. DNA of the CDR3: TGTGCCAGCAGGGGGGGGACAGCCTATGGCTACACCTTC.

This clonotype was counted only a few times. CDR3 DNA: TGTGCCAGCTCACCCCCGGGACTAGAGCAGTTCTTC. Amino acids: CASSPPGLEQFF. The chain is built from TRBV18 and TRBJ2-1; 7 bases fit TRBD2. The CDR3 is 12 amino acids. V lost 3 bases to trimming and J lost 10 bases; unmatched junction nucleotides: 3. The germline gives CDR1 KGHSH, CDR2 LQKENI.